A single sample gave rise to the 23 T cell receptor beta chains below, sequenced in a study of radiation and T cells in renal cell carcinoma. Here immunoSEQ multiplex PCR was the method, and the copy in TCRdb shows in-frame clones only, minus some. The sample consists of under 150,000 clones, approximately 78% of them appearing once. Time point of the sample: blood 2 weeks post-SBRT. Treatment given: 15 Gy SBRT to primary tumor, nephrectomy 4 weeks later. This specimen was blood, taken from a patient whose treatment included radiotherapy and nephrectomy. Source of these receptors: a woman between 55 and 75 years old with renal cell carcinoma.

The CDR3 loop reads CASSTPGINYGYTF. The CDR3 DNA follows: TGTGCCAGCAGTACCCCGGGAATAAACTATGGCTACACCTTC. V gene TRBV6-1 combines with J gene TRBJ1-2; D is undetermined. This CDR3 region has 14 residues. V was cut by 5 bases and J by 2 bases, with 12 bases left in between. The germline gives CDR1 MNHNS, CDR2 SASEGT.

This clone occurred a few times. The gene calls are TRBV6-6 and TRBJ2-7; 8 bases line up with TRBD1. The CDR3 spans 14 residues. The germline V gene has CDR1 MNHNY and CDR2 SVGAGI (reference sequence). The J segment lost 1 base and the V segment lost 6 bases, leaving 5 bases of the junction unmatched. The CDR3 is CASRPGQGSYEQYF. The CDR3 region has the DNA TGTGCCAGCAGACCCGGACAGGGTTCCTACGAGCAGTACTTC.

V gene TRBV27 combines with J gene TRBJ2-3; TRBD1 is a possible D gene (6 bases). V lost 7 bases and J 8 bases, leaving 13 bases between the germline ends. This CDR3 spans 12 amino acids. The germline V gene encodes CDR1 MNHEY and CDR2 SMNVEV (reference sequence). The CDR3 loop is CASKGEGGTQYF. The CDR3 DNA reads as TGTGCCAGCAAGGGGGAAGGGGGTACGCAGTATTTT.

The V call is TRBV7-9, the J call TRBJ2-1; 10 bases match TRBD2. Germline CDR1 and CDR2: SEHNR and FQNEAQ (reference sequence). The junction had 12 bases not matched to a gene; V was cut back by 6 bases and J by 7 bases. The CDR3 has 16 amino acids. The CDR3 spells CASRDRLAGVGNEQFF. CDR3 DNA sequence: TGTGCCAGCAGAGATCGCCTAGCGGGAGTAGGAAATGAGCAGTTCTTC.

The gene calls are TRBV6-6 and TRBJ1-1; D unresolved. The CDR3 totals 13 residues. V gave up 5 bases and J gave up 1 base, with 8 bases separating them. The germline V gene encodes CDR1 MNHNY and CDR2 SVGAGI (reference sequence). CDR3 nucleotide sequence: TGTGCCAGCAGTCTAAGGACGAACACTGAAGCTTTCTTT. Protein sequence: CASSLRTNTEAFF.

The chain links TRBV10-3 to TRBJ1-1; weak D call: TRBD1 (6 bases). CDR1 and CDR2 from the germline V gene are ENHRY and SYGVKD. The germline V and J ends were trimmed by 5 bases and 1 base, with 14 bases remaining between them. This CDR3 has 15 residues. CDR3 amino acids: CAISFTGTKNTEAFF. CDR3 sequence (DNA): TGTGCCATCAGTTTTACCGGGACAAAGAACACTGAAGCTTTCTTT.

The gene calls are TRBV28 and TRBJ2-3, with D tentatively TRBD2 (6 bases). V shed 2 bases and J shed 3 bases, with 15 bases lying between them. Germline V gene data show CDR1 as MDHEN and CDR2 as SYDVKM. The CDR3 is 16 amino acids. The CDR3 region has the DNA TGTGCCAGCAGTTTAGGGGCGGGGAGCTGGACAGATACGCAGTATTTT. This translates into CASSLGAGSWTDTQYF.

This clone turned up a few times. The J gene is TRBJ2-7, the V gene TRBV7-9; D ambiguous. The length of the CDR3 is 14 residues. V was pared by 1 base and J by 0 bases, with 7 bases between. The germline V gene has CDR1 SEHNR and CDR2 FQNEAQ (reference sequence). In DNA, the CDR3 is TGTGCCAGCAGCTTAGGGTACGGCTCCTACGAGCAGTACTTC. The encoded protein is CASSLGYGSYEQYF.

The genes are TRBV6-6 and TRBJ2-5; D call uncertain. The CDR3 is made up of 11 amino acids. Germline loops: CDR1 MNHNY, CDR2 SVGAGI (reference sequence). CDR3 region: CGSSVRETQYF. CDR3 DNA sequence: TGTGGGTCTTCTGTTCGAGAGACCCAGTACTTC.

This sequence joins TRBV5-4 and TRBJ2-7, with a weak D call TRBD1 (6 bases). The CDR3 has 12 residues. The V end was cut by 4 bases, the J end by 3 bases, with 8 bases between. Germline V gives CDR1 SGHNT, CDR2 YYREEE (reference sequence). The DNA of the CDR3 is TGTGCCAGCAGCCGGGACAACTACGAGCAGTACTTC. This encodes CASSRDNYEQYF.

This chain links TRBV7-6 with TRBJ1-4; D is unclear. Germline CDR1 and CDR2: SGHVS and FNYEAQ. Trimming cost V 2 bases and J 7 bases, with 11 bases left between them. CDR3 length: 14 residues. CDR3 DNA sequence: TGTGCCAGCAGCTTATATGTGGCTGGTGAAAAACTGTTTTTT. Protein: CASSLYVAGEKLFF.

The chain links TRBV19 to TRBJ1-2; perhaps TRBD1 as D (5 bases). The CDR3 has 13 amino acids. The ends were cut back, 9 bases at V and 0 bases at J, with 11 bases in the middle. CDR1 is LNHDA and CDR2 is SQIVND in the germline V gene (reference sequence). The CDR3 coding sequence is TGTGCCAGACCGACAGAAGCTAACTATGGCTACACCTTC. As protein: CARPTEANYGYTF.

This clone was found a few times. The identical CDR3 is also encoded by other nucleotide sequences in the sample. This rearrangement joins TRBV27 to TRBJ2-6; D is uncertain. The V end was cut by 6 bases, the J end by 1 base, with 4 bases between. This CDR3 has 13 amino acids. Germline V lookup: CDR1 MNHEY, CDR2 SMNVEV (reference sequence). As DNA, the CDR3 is TGTGCCAGCAGCTCATCTGGGGCCAACGTCCTGACTTTC. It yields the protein CASSSSGANVLTF.

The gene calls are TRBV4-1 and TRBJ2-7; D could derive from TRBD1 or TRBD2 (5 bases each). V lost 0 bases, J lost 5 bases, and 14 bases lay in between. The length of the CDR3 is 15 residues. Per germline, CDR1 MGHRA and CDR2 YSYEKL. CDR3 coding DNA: TGCGCCAGCAGCCAAGATGGGGGATTCGTGGACGAGCAGTACTTC. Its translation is CASSQDGGFVDEQYF.

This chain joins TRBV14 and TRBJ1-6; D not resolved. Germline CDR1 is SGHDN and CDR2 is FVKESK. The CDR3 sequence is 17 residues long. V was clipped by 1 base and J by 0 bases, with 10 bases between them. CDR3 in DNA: TGTGCCAGCAGCCAAGGTGTCCCGAGCTCCTATAATTCACCCCTCCACTTT. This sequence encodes CASSQGVPSSYNSPLHF.

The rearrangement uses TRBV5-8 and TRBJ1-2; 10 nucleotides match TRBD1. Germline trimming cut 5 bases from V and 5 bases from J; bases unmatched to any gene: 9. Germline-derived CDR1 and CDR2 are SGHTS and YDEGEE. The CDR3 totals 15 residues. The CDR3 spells CASSLGGTGDYGYTF. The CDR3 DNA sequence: TGTGCCAGCAGTCTAGGAGGGACAGGGGATTATGGCTACACCTTC.

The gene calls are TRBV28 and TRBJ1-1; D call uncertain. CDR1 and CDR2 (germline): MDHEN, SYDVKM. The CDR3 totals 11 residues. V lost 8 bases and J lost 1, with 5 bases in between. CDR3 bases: TGTGCCAGCGAAGGGAACACTGAAGCTTTCTTT. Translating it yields CASEGNTEAFF.

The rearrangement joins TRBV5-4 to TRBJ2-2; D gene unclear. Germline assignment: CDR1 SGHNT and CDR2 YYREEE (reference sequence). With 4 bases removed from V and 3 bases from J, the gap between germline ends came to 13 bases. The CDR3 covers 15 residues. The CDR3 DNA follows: TGTGCCAGCAGCCCCTTTGGGGTTGACACCGGGGAGCTGTTTTTT. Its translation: CASSPFGVDTGELFF.

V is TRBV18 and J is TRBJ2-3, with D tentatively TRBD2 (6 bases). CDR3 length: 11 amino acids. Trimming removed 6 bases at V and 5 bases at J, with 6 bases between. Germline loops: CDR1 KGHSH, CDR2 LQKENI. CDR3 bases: TGTGCCAGCTCGGAGGGAGATACGCAGTATTTT. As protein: CASSEGDTQYF.

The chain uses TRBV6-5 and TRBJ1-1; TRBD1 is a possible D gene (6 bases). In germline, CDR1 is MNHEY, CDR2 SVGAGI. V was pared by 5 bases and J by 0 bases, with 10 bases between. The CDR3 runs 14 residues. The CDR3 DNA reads TGTGCCAGCAGTCCCGGACAGATGAACACTGAAGCTTTCTTT. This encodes CASSPGQMNTEAFF.

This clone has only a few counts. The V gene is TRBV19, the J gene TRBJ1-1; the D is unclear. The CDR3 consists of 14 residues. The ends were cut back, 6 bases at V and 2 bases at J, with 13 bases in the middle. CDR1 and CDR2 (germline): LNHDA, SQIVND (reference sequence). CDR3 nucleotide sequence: TGTGCCAGTAGCGTTAACAGCCCAAACACTGAAGCTTTCTTT. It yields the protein CASSVNSPNTEAFF.

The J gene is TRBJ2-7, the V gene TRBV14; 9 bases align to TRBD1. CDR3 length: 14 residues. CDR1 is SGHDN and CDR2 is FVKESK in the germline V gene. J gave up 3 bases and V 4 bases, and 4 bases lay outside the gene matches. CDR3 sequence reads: CASSPWDRVYEQYF. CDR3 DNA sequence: TGTGCCAGCAGCCCGTGGGACAGGGTCTACGAGCAGTACTTC. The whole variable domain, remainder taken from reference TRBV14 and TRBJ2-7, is EAGVTQFPSHSVIEKGQTVTLRCDPISGHDNLYWYRRVMGKEIKFLLHFVKESKQDESGMPNNRFLAERTGGTYSTLKVQPAELEDSGVYFCASSPWDRVYEQYFGPGTRLTVT.

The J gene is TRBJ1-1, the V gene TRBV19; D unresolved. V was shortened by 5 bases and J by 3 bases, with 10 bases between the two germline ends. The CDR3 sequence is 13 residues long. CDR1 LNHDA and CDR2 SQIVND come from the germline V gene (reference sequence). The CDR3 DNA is TGTGCCAGTAGTTCCTATCCCGACACTGAAGCTTTCTTT. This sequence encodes CASSSYPDTEAFF.